A selection of T cell receptor beta chains follows, all from one sample in a study of OX40 agonist ivuxolimab in advanced cancers. The method was immunoSEQ multiplex PCR; TCRdb's version includes in-frame clones alone and lacks a portion of them. Of some 77,000 clones in the sample, 70% to 90% were seen once. The source was CD4+ or CD8+ T cells sorted from blood, collected in a trial of the OX40 agonist ivuxolimab. The receptors originated from an adult with an advanced solid tumor such as melanoma, head and neck, liver or kidney cancer. Each CDR3 is given with its conserved first and last residue. D genes are given only for firm matches. Size tells how often a clone was seen (once, few, many) or the class of an expanded clone, and some rows leave it out.

>TRBJ2-3|TRBD2|TRBV5-8|.
TGTGCCAGCAGCCCCAGAAGTACTAGCGGGAGGCCCTATACGCAGTATTTT
CASSPRSTSGRPYTQYF
>TRBJ2-1|TRBD2|TRBV10-1|once
TGCGCCAGCAGAGCCGGACTAGCCAATGAGCAGTTCTTC
CASRAGLANEQFF
>TRBJ2-7|.|TRBV7-9|.
TGTGCCAGCAGCTCGTCGGACGGCTACGAGCAGTACTTC
CASSSSDGYEQYF
>TRBJ2-5|TRBD1|TRBV9|.
TGTGCCAGCAGCGCCCGGACAGGCCAGTACCAAGAGACCCAGTACTTC
CASSARTGQYQETQYF
>TRBJ2-1|.|TRBV9|.
TGTGCCAGCAGCGTTTTCGGGGGTTACAATGAGCAGTTCTTC
CASSVFGGYNEQFF
>TRBJ1-3|TRBD1|TRBV18|.
TGTGCCAGCTCACCAGGGACAGGGTGGAACACCATATATTTT
CASSPGTGWNTIYF
>TRBJ2-1|.|TRBV7-6|.
TGTGCCAGCAGCTTACCAGGATCCAACAATGAGCAGTTCTTC
CASSLPGSNNEQFF
>TRBJ2-1|.|TRBV4-3|.
TGCGCCAGCAGCCAAGATATGAGCCAGAACAATGAGCAGTTCTTC
CASSQDMSQNNEQFF
>TRBJ2-1|.|TRBV11-2|.
TGTGCCAGCAGCTTTCTCACTCAGAGCTCCTACAATGAGCAGTTCTTC
CASSFLTQSSYNEQFF
>TRBJ2-7|.|TRBV6-1|.
TGTGCCAGCACCCCGAGGGGGGACTCCTACGAGCAGTACTTC
CASTPRGDSYEQYF
>TRBJ1-1|.|TRBV19|.
TGTGCCAGTAGTATATCGGGGTCGGGCACTGAAGCTTTCTTT
CASSISGSGTEAFF
>TRBJ2-1|TRBD2|TRBV12-5|.
TGTGCTAGTGGTCCAACTCGGACTAGCGGAAGCTCCTACAATGAGCAGTTCTTC
CASGPTRTSGSSYNEQFF
>TRBJ2-6|.|TRBV7-9|.
TGTGCCAGCAGCAGTGGTGCTGGGGCCAACGTCCTGACTTTC
CASSSGAGANVLTF
>TRBJ2-1|TRBD2|TRBV9|.
TGTGCCAGCAGCAGAATAGCGGGAGCGGGTGAGCAGTTCTTC
CASSRIAGAGEQFF
>TRBJ2-1|.|TRBV4-1|.
TGCGCCAGCAGCTTCGCCGTGAGCTCCTACAATGAGCAGTTCTTC
CASSFAVSSYNEQFF
>TRBJ2-5|TRBD1|TRBV6-1|.
TGTGCCAGCAGTGAAGCGCGATTCGGGACAGGGGGCGAAGAGACCCAGTACTTC
CASSEARFGTGGEETQYF
>TRBJ1-4|.|TRBV6-1|few
TGTGCCAGCAGTGAAGCCCCCGATGAAAAACTGTTTTTT
CASSEAPDEKLFF
>TRBJ1-4|.|TRBV10-3|.
TGTGCCATCAGTGCCCGTCTTGCAACTAATGAAAAACTGTTTTTT
CAISARLATNEKLFF
>TRBJ2-7|.|TRBV5-1|.
TGCGCCAGCAGCTTGGAGGACCCTAAATGGGACGAGCAGTACTTC
CASSLEDPKWDEQYF
>TRBJ2-1|.|TRBV7-2|.
TGTGCCAGCAGCCCTTTGGGGGTTCACTCCTACAATGAGCAGTTCTTC
CASSPLGVHSYNEQFF
>TRBJ2-7|.|TRBV27|.
TGTGCCAGCAGTTTATACGGGAGCCAATACGAGCAGTACTTC
CASSLYGSQYEQYF
>TRBJ2-7|.|TRBV6-5|.
TGTGCCAGCGGAGGCCGTCCCAGGTCGGAGGAGCAGTACTTC
CASGGRPRSEEQYF
>TRBJ1-2|TRBD1|TRBV2|.
TGTGCCAGCCTTTATATGGGACAGGCCTATGGCTACACCTTC
CASLYMGQAYGYTF
>TRBJ2-3|.|TRBV5-4|.
TGTGCCAGCAGCTTGACGGAGATAGTTGTGGGAACAGATACGCAGTATTTT
CASSLTEIVVGTDTQYF
>TRBJ2-1|.|TRBV7-6|.
TGTGCCAGCAGCTTATCCCCAGGGGGGAATGAGCAGTTCTTC
CASSLSPGGNEQFF
>TRBJ2-1|.|TRBV4-3|.
TGCGCCAGCAGCCCCCCAAACCAGCCTGAGCAGTTCTTC
CASSPPNQPEQFF
>TRBJ2-7|.|TRBV18|once
TGTGCCAGCTCTCGGGGCCCTCACGGCCCGTACGAGCAGTACTTC
CASSRGPHGPYEQYF
>TRBJ1-3|.|TRBV30|.
TGTGCCTGGAGTGTACGAGGGCGTGTCTCTGGAAACACCATATATTTT
CAWSVRGRVSGNTIYF